These 6 T cell receptor beta chains were sequenced from one sample in a study of T cells after yellow fever vaccination. One entry per CDR3 protein results from TCRdb running MiXCR on the 5' RACE reads. The table shows 620,000 or so distinct CDR3 sequences, with approximately 13% occurring only once. Here the sequenced sample was PBMCs, taken on the day of the yellow fever booster vaccination. Receptors originate from a man aged 25 to 45 who received the YFV17D yellow fever vaccine.

A few counts support this clonotype. The genes are TRBV29-1 and TRBJ2-7, with 7 bases fitting TRBD1. CDR1 is SQVTM and CDR2 is ANQGSEA in the germline V gene. Trimming at V came to 5 bases and at J to 4 bases, leaving 14 bases not matched to a gene. The CDR3 covers 15 residues. The CDR3 protein is CSVHLSDRPGYEQYF. The CDR3 region has the DNA TGCAGCGTTCATCTATCGGACAGGCCGGGGTACGAGCAGTACTTC.

This clonotype appeared many times. The chain joins TRBV7-9 to TRBJ2-7; D ambiguous. The germline CDR1 and CDR2 sequences are SEHNR and FQNEAQ (reference sequence). V was clipped by 0 bases and J by 2 bases, with 8 bases between them. This CDR3 is 14 amino acids long. Here the CDR3 reads CASSLAGTPYEQYF. CDR3 coding DNA: TGTGCCAGCAGCTTAGCTGGCACCCCCTACGAGCAGTACTTC.

This clonotype was seen a few times. The V call is TRBV12-3 or TRBV12-4, the J call TRBJ2-3, with a weak D call TRBD2 (5 bases). Trimming pared 1 base from V and 1 base from J, leaving 12 bases between. This CDR3 has 16 residues. CDR3 in DNA: TGTGCCAGCAGTTTAGGAGGGAGCCCCGGCACAGATACGCAGTATTTT. Residues: CASSLGGSPGTDTQYF.

The chain joins TRBV7-2 to TRBJ2-1; 11 nucleotides agree with TRBD2. V shed 4 bases, J shed 7 bases, and the junction held 9 bases outside the gene matches. CDR3 size: 16 residues. Germline lookup yields CDR1 SGHTA and CDR2 FQGNSA. CDR3 nucleotides: TGTGCCAGCAGCTCCTTAGCGGGAGGGGGTGGGAATGAGCAGTTCTTC. Its translation: CASSSLAGGGGNEQFF.

V usage is TRBV29-1 and J usage is TRBJ2-7, with 11 bases that match TRBD1. The CDR3 is 15 amino acids. Germline V CDR1 and CDR2: SQVTM, ANQGSEA. The V segment lost 1 base and the J segment 2 bases; nucleotides outside the gene matches: 4. The CDR3 region has the DNA TGCAGCGTTGAAGCGGGACAGGGGGTAACCTACGAGCAGTACTTC. Its translation is CSVEAGQGVTYEQYF.

This clonotype occurred a few times. This chain connects TRBV11-2 to TRBJ1-2, with D uncertain. The germline gives CDR1 SGHAT, CDR2 FQNNGV. Trimming removed 5 bases at V and 1 base at J, with 11 bases between. The CDR3 is 14 residues long. CDR3 in amino acids: CASSPTPGNYGYTF. CDR3 DNA: TGTGCCAGCAGCCCAACCCCGGGTAACTATGGCTACACCTTC.